This TCR beta chain was profiled in a study of OX40 agonist ivuxolimab in advanced cancers. For the wider study: Ivuxolimab, which targeted the costimulatory receptor OX40 (CD134), was an agonistic, fully human IgG2 monoclonal antibody. Prior anti-PD-1, anti-PD-L1 or anti-CTLA-4 therapy was permitted, and about two fifths of dose-escalation patients had received checkpoint inhibitors. The dose-escalation cohort was roughly 80% male with a mean age of approximately 59 years, ranging from about 20 to 80. Peripheral TCRbeta sequencing was intended to test whether TCR sequence diversity was altered and clonal T-cell expansion was caused by ivuxolimab. Intravenous ivuxolimab was administered to patients every 2 weeks at six dose levels: 0.01, 0.1, 0.3, 1.5, 3 and 10 mg/kg. Among the roughly 50 dose-escalation patients, around 19 had hepatocellular carcinoma, about 15 melanoma, 9 renal cell carcinoma and 9 head and neck cancer. Partial responses occurred in three dose-escalation patients: two with cutaneous melanoma and one with hepatocellular carcinoma. The monotherapy dose-escalation portion (N = 52 patients) of the phase I ivuxolimab trial is reported in the paper.

The trial excluded patients who had a history of autoimmune disease or were on systemic immunosuppression. In every dose cohort, peripheral blood was drawn for TCR sequencing at baseline, cycle 4 day 1, and cycle 7 day 1. Samples came from an open-label, multicenter, first-in-human phase I dose-escalation trial of ivuxolimab. Adults with locally advanced or metastatic melanoma, renal cell, hepatocellular, or head and neck squamous cell carcinoma were enrolled in the trial. Before TCR sequencing, CD4+ T cells and CD8+ T cells from peripheral blood were sorted into separate populations. On the study overall, not on this receptor specifically: Low levels of normalized T-cell clonal expansion were also shown by some nonresponding patients. The antigen specificity of the peripheral T cells that underwent clonal expansion was not determined. In partial responders in the 0.1-3.0 mg/kg groups, normalized peripheral clonal expansion was found to be among the lowest, especially among CD8+ T cells. At doses of 0.1 to 3.0 mg/kg, clonal expansion of both CD4+ and CD8+ T cells in blood was seen between baseline and week 6. After ivuxolimab, CD8+ T cells had more expanded clones than CD4+ T cells on average.

V and J lose 4 bases and 0 bases, and a span of 6 bases separates them. The CDR3 has 13 amino acids, counting the end cysteine and phenylalanine. The only DNA kept is the CDR3, 39 bases in frame from the first base. The germline V gene (reference sequence) specifies LNHDA as CDR1 and SQIVND as CDR2. This clone was counted only a few times. It has no known antigen specificity. The record has no base qualities; no much larger clone is one base away. Genomic DNA was extracted from sorted cells for sequencing of the TCRbeta CDR3 region. The immunoSEQ Assay was used for sequencing of TCRbeta CDR3 regions. As stored in TCRdb, this immuneACCESS dataset retains in-frame rearrangements with V and J assigned. A fraction of the clones does not appear; measured against another copy, unresolved V genes explain less than half of the discrepancy, and the remainder lacks a known reason. This sample lists around 62,000 clones; approximately 80% were detected once. The ten largest clones add up to under 7% of the sample.

The source is an adult with an advanced solid tumor such as melanoma, head and neck, liver or kidney cancer. Recombination joined TRBV19 with TRBJ1-1, with the D segment identity uncertain. The sequencing here drew on CD4+ or CD8+ T cells sorted from blood, taken in a trial of the OX40 agonist ivuxolimab. The sequence in DNA is TGTGCCAGTAGTACGTCATTGAACACTGAAGCTTTCTTT. Translated, this is CASSTSLNTEAFF.